The 15 T cell receptor beta chains below come from one sample, sequenced in a study of T cells after yellow fever vaccination. MiXCR, applied by TCRdb to the 5' RACE reads, yields one record per CDR3 protein. Here the sample spans 350,000 to 450,000 distinct CDR3 sequences, roughly a sixth being singletons. The sample here was PBMCs, taken before the yellow fever booster vaccination. These receptors were collected from a man younger than 35 who received the YFV17D yellow fever vaccine.

This clonotype occurred a few times. The chain has TRBV4-2 and TRBJ1-6; D gene ambiguous. The CDR3 length is 15 residues. V lost 1 base to trimming and J lost 8 bases, with 12 bases between them. The V gene's germline CDR1 is LGHNA and CDR2 YNFKEQ. CDR3 nucleotides: TGTGCCAGCAGCCAAGGCTGGTTTGCGGATTCACCCCTCCACTTT. This sequence encodes CASSQGWFADSPLHF.

To note about this clonotype: Because it lacks the conserved phenylalanine or tryptophan at the end, this CDR3 is likely a read error. The limits of the CDR3 on the DNA are not certain, so only TCRdb's listed CDR3 is given. The genes are TRBV4-1 and TRBJ2-7; the D call of TRBD1 is as the table states it, not checked on the DNA. In germline, CDR1 is MGHRA, CDR2 YSYEKL. The CDR3 sequence runs 10 residues, both termini included. CDR3 residues: CASSQERAPR.

This clonotype was detected a few times. The chain carries TRBV28 and TRBJ1-4; D gene ambiguous. This CDR3 comprises 13 residues. Deletions cut 3 bases from V and 8 bases from J, with 10 bases between. Germline CDR1 reads MDHEN; CDR2 reads SYDVKM. DNA for the CDR3: TGTGCCAGCAGTTTCCGGGTGCGCGAAAAACTGTTTTTT. It encodes CASSFRVREKLFF. Full variable domain (missing parts from reference TRBV28 and TRBJ1-4): DVKVTQSSRYLVKRTGEKVFLECVQDMDHENMFWYRQDPGLGLRLIYFSYDVKMKEKGDIPEGYSVSREKKERFSLILESASTNQTSMYLCASSFRVREKLFFGSGTQLSVL.

The gene calls are TRBV9 and TRBJ2-1; TRBD2 agrees at 9 bases. The germline CDR1 and CDR2 sequences are SGDLS and YYNGEE. V lost 4 bases to trimming and J lost 5 bases; unmatched junction nucleotides: 7. The CDR3 has 15 residues. As DNA, the CDR3 is TGTGCCAGCAGCCAGGGGGTAGCGGGAGACAATGAGCAGTTCTTC. Translating gives CASSQGVAGDNEQFF.

This clonotype occurred a few times. V is TRBV2 and J is TRBJ1-1, with a weak D call TRBD1 (6 bases). CDR3 length: 13 amino acids. V dropped 9 bases and J dropped 2 bases, with 13 bases sitting between them. Per germline, CDR1 SNHLY and CDR2 FYNNEI. CDR3 region: CARLTGINTEAFF. The CDR3 DNA sequence: TGTGCCAGACTAACAGGGATTAACACTGAAGCTTTCTTT.

This clonotype occurred a few times. The chain employs TRBV6-5 and TRBJ1-3; D is unclear. Germline lookup yields CDR1 MNHEY and CDR2 SVGAGI. The CDR3 loop spans 11 amino acids. Between the trimmed V and J ends, which lost 7 bases and 3 bases, there was a span of 4 bases. The chain's CDR3 is CASTLGNTIYF. CDR3 coding DNA: TGTGCCAGCACTCTTGGAAACACCATATATTTT.

V usage is TRBV12-3 or TRBV12-4 and J usage is TRBJ2-3; maybe TRBD2 (7 bases). This CDR3 region has 17 residues. Trimming stripped 5 bases from V and 1 base from J, with 19 bases between. The CDR3 reads CASSPSPRGGGTDTQYF. The CDR3 DNA sequence: TGTGCCAGCAGTCCCTCGCCGAGGGGGGGCGGCACAGATACGCAGTATTTT.

The V and J genes are TRBV9 and TRBJ2-3; D is ambiguous. Germline CDR1 is SGDLS and CDR2 is YYNGEE. Trimming shortened V by 4 bases and J by 4 bases, and 7 bases separated the two germline ends. The CDR3 extends over 12 amino acids. This chain's CDR3 is CASSPYSDTQYF. Here the CDR3 DNA reads TGTGCCAGCAGCCCTTATTCAGATACGCAGTATTTT.

This clonotype was detected a few times. The J gene is TRBJ1-2, the V gene TRBV6-4; 12 bases line up with TRBD1. J lost 4 bases, V lost 6 bases, and 6 bases had no gene match. CDR1 MRHNA and CDR2 SNTAGT come from the germline V gene. The length of the CDR3 is 15 residues. The CDR3 DNA is TGTGCCAGCAGACCGGGACAGGGGGCTATCTATGGCTACACCTTC. It yields the protein CASRPGQGAIYGYTF.

In this sample, this clonotype turned up a few times. The V gene is TRBV6-5, the J gene TRBJ2-5; no clear D. The CDR3 consists of 16 residues. V was clipped by 0 bases and J by 7 bases, with 18 bases between them. Per the germline V gene, CDR1 is MNHEY and CDR2 is SVGAGI. The CDR3: CASSYSRPPISGTQYF. The CDR3 DNA follows: TGTGCCAGCAGTTACTCCAGACCTCCTATATCGGGGACCCAGTACTTC.

Here the CDR3 reads CASSDSSSGYEQYF. The CDR3, as DNA: TGTGCCAGCAGCGACAGCTCCTCGGGGTACGAGCAGTACTTC. V and J are TRBV9 and TRBJ2-7; TRBD2 might be the D (5 bases). The length of the CDR3 is 14 residues. Trimming left V 3 bases short and J 4 bases short, with 14 bases between. Germline V gene sequence: CDR1 SGDLS, CDR2 YYNGEE.

J is TRBJ2-4 and V is TRBV12-3 or TRBV12-4, with 8 bases that match TRBD2. The CDR3 has 17 residues. V was pared by 1 base and J by 4 bases, with 9 bases of the junction left unmatched. CDR3 in DNA: TGTGCCAGCAGTTTAGTTGGAGCGGGGGCCCTAAAAAACATTCAGTACTTC. It codes for CASSLVGAGALKNIQYF.

The CDR3 DNA follows: TGTGCCAGCAGCTTAGCAGGGGAAGTCGGGGCTTTCTTT. Residues: CASSLAGEVGAFF. This chain connects TRBV7-2 to TRBJ1-1, with D possibly matching TRBD1 (5 bases). Germline V gene lookup returns CDR1 SGHTA and CDR2 FQGNSA. V was clipped by 0 bases and J by 11 bases, with 13 bases between them. The CDR3 is 13 residues long.

This clonotype was counted a few times. The gene calls are TRBV5-6 and TRBJ1-1, with 7 bases lining up with TRBD1. V lost 5 bases to trimming and J lost 4 bases; unmatched junction nucleotides: 8. This CDR3 comprises 14 residues. Per germline, CDR1 SGHDT and CDR2 YYEEEE. The CDR3 sequence is CASRVIEGATEAFF. Written as DNA, the CDR3 is TGTGCCAGCAGAGTAATAGAGGGGGCCACTGAAGCTTTCTTT.

The rearrangement uses TRBV4-3 and TRBJ1-2; 7 nucleotides align to TRBD1. Losses at the gene ends were 1 base for V and 7 bases for J; bases not matched to a gene: 9. This CDR3 comprises 15 residues. The germline V gene encodes CDR1 LGHNA and CDR2 YSLEER. The CDR3 nucleotides are TGCGCCAGCAGCCAAGGGGCACAGGGGTGGGGTGGCTACACCTTC. It translates to CASSQGAQGWGGYTF.